These 32 T cell receptor beta chains were all obtained from the same sample, sequenced in a study of cytomegalovirus exposure and HLA in healthy donors. Both 60 Vbeta primers and 13 Jbeta primers went into the PCR. Profiling relied on immunoSEQ multiplex PCR, and the TCRdb table lists in-frame clones only, not all of them. The table has 140,000 or so clones, around 75% seen once. The sample was PBMCs. The receptor source for this set is a woman between 25 and 40 years old in good health and CMV-seronegative.

This clone was counted a few times. J is TRBJ2-5 and V is TRBV5-1; D possibly corresponds to TRBD1 (6 bases). Germline lookup yields CDR1 SGHRS and CDR2 YFSETQ. V was trimmed by 5 bases and J by 4 bases, leaving 12 bases between them. This CDR3 contains 13 residues. The CDR3: CASSTGRLETQYF. CDR3 bases: TGCGCCAGCAGTACAGGGCGGTTAGAGACCCAGTACTTC.

The chain joins TRBV19 to TRBJ1-2; TRBD1 agrees at 7 bases. The germline V gene encodes CDR1 LNHDA and CDR2 SQIVND (reference sequence). The CDR3 extends over 14 amino acids. J gave up 7 bases and V 8 bases, and 13 bases lay outside the gene matches. The CDR3 region is CASRRTGTERGYTF. DNA for the CDR3: TGTGCCAGTCGAAGAACCGGGACAGAGCGTGGCTACACCTTC.

V is TRBV5-4 and J is TRBJ1-6; no definite D call. The V end was cut by 7 bases, the J end by 0 bases, with 11 bases between. The germline V gene has CDR1 SGHNT and CDR2 YYREEE (reference sequence). The CDR3 is 15 residues long. This chain's CDR3 is CASGGGSSYNSPLHF. The CDR3 region has the DNA TGTGCCAGCGGAGGAGGGAGCTCCTATAATTCACCCCTCCACTTT.

For this clone: The junction shows a germline mismatch at one end, possibly a read error. The J gene is TRBJ1-1, the V gene TRBV7-7; possibly TRBD1 for D (5 bases). The CDR3 has 13 residues. Looked up from germline, CDR1 is SSHAT and CDR2 is FNYEAQ (reference sequence). The CDR3 sequence: CASSLDRNTEAFF. The CDR3 DNA reads as TGTGCTAGCAGTCTAGACAGGAACACTGAAGCTTTCTTT.

The chain combines TRBV19 with TRBJ2-7; TRBD1 matches 8 bases. CDR3 size: 15 residues. The germline gives CDR1 LNHDA, CDR2 SQIVND (reference sequence). The V and J ends lost 6 bases and 0 bases, in that order; junction bases with no gene match: 7. This CDR3 reads CASSYGQGPSYEQYF. CDR3 nucleotide sequence: TGTGCCAGTAGCTACGGACAGGGACCCTCCTACGAGCAGTACTTC.

Only a few counts were recorded for this clone. The chain combines TRBV4-1 with TRBJ1-2; TRBD1 agrees at 7 bases. Germline CDR1 MGHRA, CDR2 YSYEKL. The CDR3 runs 15 residues. With 2 bases clipped from V and 4 bases from J, the junction kept 7 bases outside the gene matches. CDR3: CASSQSEGALYGYTF. CDR3 in DNA: TGCGCCAGCAGCCAAAGTGAGGGGGCCCTCTATGGCTACACCTTC.

The V call is TRBV2, the J call TRBJ2-3, with 9 positions matching TRBD2. This CDR3 is built from 14 residues. Germline CDR1 SNHLY, CDR2 FYNNEI. The junction had 2 bases not matched to a gene; V was cut back by 7 bases and J by 0 bases. In nucleotides, the CDR3 is TGTGCCAGCAATCTAGCGGGAAGCACAGATACGCAGTATTTT. It yields the protein CASNLAGSTDTQYF.

This clone was counted a few times. The chain employs TRBV10-2 and TRBJ2-6; 9 positions agree with TRBD1. CDR1 is WSHSY and CDR2 is SAAADI in the germline V gene. CDR3 length equals 17 residues. Trimming took 4 bases from V and 2 from J; bases not matched to a gene: 6. CDR3 DNA: TGCGCCAGCAGTGGGGGACAGGGTTTCGCTGGGGCCAACGTCCTGACTTTC. Its protein is CASSGGQGFAGANVLTF.

The chain links TRBV6-6 to TRBJ2-1, with 11 bases identical to TRBD1. This CDR3 comprises 14 residues. In germline, CDR1 is MNHNY, CDR2 SVGAGI (reference sequence). V shed 6 bases, J shed 9 bases, and the junction held 7 bases outside the gene matches. CDR3 region: CASSPGQGAVEQFF. The DNA of the CDR3 is TGTGCCAGCAGCCCAGGACAGGGGGCTGTTGAGCAGTTCTTC.

This chain links TRBV10-1 with TRBJ2-3; TRBD2 matches 12 bases. V dropped 0 bases and J dropped 0; count of bases not matched to a gene: 1. Germline-derived CDR1 and CDR2 are WNHNN and SYGVQD (reference sequence). The CDR3 extends over 17 amino acids. The CDR3 sequence: CASSESLAGGSTDTQYF. DNA of the CDR3: TGCGCCAGCAGTGAGTCTCTAGCGGGAGGGAGCACAGATACGCAGTATTTT.

The chain carries TRBV5-4 and TRBJ1-2; weak D call: TRBD1 (5 bases). Germline V gene sequence: CDR1 SGHNT, CDR2 YYREEE (reference sequence). The CDR3 length is 13 residues. The V and J ends lost 4 bases and 7 bases respectively, with 14 bases between them. The CDR3 region has the DNA TGTGCCAGCAGCGTACCAACAGGTTGTGGCTACACCTTC. This codes for CASSVPTGCGYTF.

J is TRBJ1-5 and V is TRBV6-6; D is possibly TRBD1 (5 bases). Germline assignment: CDR1 MNHNY and CDR2 SVGAGI (reference sequence). The CDR3 is 14 amino acids. With 10 bases removed from V and 3 bases from J, the gap between germline ends came to 16 bases. CDR3: CATTTWGDNQPQHF. The CDR3, as DNA: TGTGCCACCACTACGTGGGGGGACAATCAGCCCCAGCATTTT.

This clone occurred a few times. The gene calls are TRBV28 and TRBJ1-1; tentatively, D is TRBD1 (6 bases). Germline lookup yields CDR1 MDHEN and CDR2 SYDVKM. The CDR3 contains 17 residues. V lost 7 bases and J 2 bases, leaving 23 bases between the germline ends. The CDR3 spells CASTSRGAGFGNTEAFF. The CDR3 coding sequence is TGTGCCAGCACCTCGCGGGGGGCGGGGTTTGGAAACACTGAAGCTTTCTTT. Supplemented by reference TRBV28 and TRBJ1-1, the full variable domain reads DVKVTQSSRYLVKRTGEKVFLECVQDMDHENMFWYRQDPGLGLRLIYFSYDVKMKEKGDIPEGYSVSREKKERFSLILESASTNQTSMYLCASTSRGAGFGNTEAFFGQGTRLTVV.

This clone has just one count. The J gene is TRBJ2-5, the V gene TRBV11-3, with 10 bases lining up with TRBD2. Germline V gene data show CDR1 as SGHNT and CDR2 as YENEEA. The CDR3 totals 15 residues. Trimming cost V 5 bases and J 2 bases; bases outside gene matches: 5. The CDR3 loop reads CASSRAGGPQETQYF. CDR3 nucleotide sequence: TGTGCCAGCAGCCGAGCGGGGGGGCCACAAGAGACCCAGTACTTC.

This sequence joins TRBV19 and TRBJ2-7; 9 bases match TRBD1. Germline CDR1 and CDR2: LNHDA and SQIVND (reference sequence). With 9 bases clipped from V and 2 bases from J, the junction kept 8 bases outside the gene matches. The CDR3 consists of 14 residues. The DNA for the CDR3 is TGTGCCAGCCGCACCGGGACAGGGCCCTACGAGCAGTACTTC. Its protein product is CASRTGTGPYEQYF.

The chain employs TRBV5-1 and TRBJ2-7, with D perhaps TRBD1 (6 bases). Germline loops: CDR1 SGHRS, CDR2 YFSETQ. Trimming left V 3 bases short and J 4 bases short, with 8 bases between. This CDR3 has 12 residues. DNA for the CDR3: TGCGCCAGCAGCTCCGGACAGTACGAGCAGTACTTC. Translation gives CASSSGQYEQYF.

This clone was picked up one time. The chain has TRBV9 and TRBJ2-5, with a tentative D call TRBD2 (5 bases). The CDR3 sequence is 17 residues long. V was trimmed by 0 bases and J by 2 bases, leaving 17 bases between them. Germline-derived CDR1 and CDR2 are SGDLS and YYNGEE. The CDR3 DNA is TGTGCCAGCAGCGTAGAATACGGGATTGGCTTTCAAGAGACCCAGTACTTC. Its protein is CASSVEYGIGFQETQYF. Full variable domain (rest looked up from reference TRBV9 and TRBJ2-5): DSGVTQTPKHLITATGQRVTLRCSPRSGDLSVYWYQQSLDQGLQFLIQYYNGEERAKGNILERFSAQQFPDLHSELNLSSLELGDSALYFCASSVEYGIGFQETQYFGPGTRLLVL.

The chain links TRBV12-5 to TRBJ2-3, with 8 bases fitting TRBD2. The CDR3 extends over 14 amino acids. Per the germline V gene, CDR1 is LGHNT and CDR2 is FRNRAP. V shed 2 bases and J 6 bases; nucleotides not matched to a gene: 4. The CDR3 sequence: CASGLSGGADTQYF. The CDR3 DNA reads as TGTGCTAGTGGTTTGTCGGGGGGGGCGGATACGCAGTATTTT.

The V gene is TRBV5-6, the J gene TRBJ2-3, with D perhaps TRBD2 (5 bases). Per germline, CDR1 SGHDT and CDR2 YYEEEE. Trimming removed 1 base from V and 5 bases from J, with 8 bases in between. The CDR3 contains 13 residues. CDR3 bases: TGTGCCAGCAGCTTGTGGCGGGTAGATACGCAGTATTTT. This translates into CASSLWRVDTQYF.

V usage is TRBV2 and J usage is TRBJ2-5; D is possibly TRBD1 (6 bases). The V end was cut by 0 bases, the J end by 1 base, with 12 bases between. The CDR3 is 16 amino acids. CDR1 is SNHLY, CDR2 FYNNEI, per germline. CDR3 loop: CASSEAQPGVQETQYF. For the CDR3, the DNA is TGTGCCAGCAGTGAAGCGCAACCAGGGGTCCAAGAGACCCAGTACTTC.

The rearrangement links TRBV5-4 to TRBJ1-5; 7 bases fit TRBD1. Germline CDR1 reads SGHNT; CDR2 reads YYREEE (reference sequence). The CDR3 runs to 13 residues. V gave up 3 bases and J gave up 5 bases; unmatched junction bases: 2. CDR3 sequence reads: CASSSGTDQPQHF. The CDR3 region has the DNA TGTGCCAGCAGCTCTGGGACAGATCAGCCCCAGCATTTT.

The rearrangement uses TRBV10-3 and TRBJ1-6; TRBD1 is a possible D gene (6 bases). Germline V gene lookup returns CDR1 ENHRY and CDR2 SYGVKD. Trimming took off 3 bases at V and 8 bases at J, with 11 bases between the two ends. The CDR3 is 14 amino acids. CDR3 nucleotides: TGTGCCATCAGTGATTCGACAGGACATTCACCCCTCCACTTT. Encoded protein: CAISDSTGHSPLHF.

This clone occurred once. CDR3: CASSGLAGGLVDTQYF. The CDR3 region has the DNA TGTGCCAGCAGTGGACTAGCGGGGGGGCTTGTAGATACGCAGTATTTT. The chain is built from TRBV2 and TRBJ2-3, with TRBD2 matching 14 bases. J gave up 5 bases and V 4 bases, and 5 bases lay outside the gene matches. The CDR3 consists of 16 residues. The germline V gene encodes CDR1 SNHLY and CDR2 FYNNEI. The complete variable domain, with remaining parts taken from reference TRBV2 and TRBJ2-3, reads EPEVTQTPSHQVTQMGQEVILRCVPISNHLYFYWYRQILGQKVEFLVSFYNNEISEKSEIFDDQFSVERPDGSNFTLKIRSTKLEDSAMYFCASSGLAGGLVDTQYFGPGTRLTVL.

This clone was counted a few times. CDR3 residues: CASSRTGRGISNQPQHF. The CDR3 DNA reads TGTGCCAGTAGTCGGACAGGGCGGGGGATTAGCAATCAGCCCCAGCATTTT. The chain carries TRBV19 and TRBJ1-5, with 8 bases identical to TRBD1. The V segment lost 5 bases and the J segment 0 bases; nucleotides outside the gene matches: 9. CDR3 size: 17 residues. CDR1 is LNHDA and CDR2 is SQIVND in the germline V gene (reference sequence). The whole variable domain, filled in from reference TRBV19 and TRBJ1-5, reads DGGITQSPKYLFRKEGQNVTLSCEQNLNHDAMYWYRQDPGQGLRLIYYSQIVNDFQKGDIAEGYSVSREKKESFPLTVTSAQKNPTAFYLCASSRTGRGISNQPQHFGDGTRLSIL.

The chain joins TRBV6-5 to TRBJ1-2, with TRBD1 matching 9 bases. Germline values: CDR1 MNHEY, CDR2 SVGAGI. Losses at the gene ends were 2 bases for V and 5 bases for J; bases not matched to a gene: 3. This CDR3 comprises 14 residues. CDR3: CASSYDRGLYGYTF. The DNA for the CDR3 is TGTGCCAGCAGTTACGACAGGGGGTTGTATGGCTACACCTTC.

V is TRBV18 and J is TRBJ2-7; 9 nucleotides match TRBD1. The trim removed 0 bases at V and 3 bases at J, leaving 6 bases unmatched. Per germline, CDR1 KGHSH and CDR2 LQKENI. The CDR3 is made up of 16 amino acids. The CDR3 DNA sequence: TGTGCCAGCTCACCACCGAAGGGACAGGGTGGCTACGAGCAGTACTTC. The encoded protein is CASSPPKGQGGYEQYF.

This clone was detected only a few times. The genes are TRBV5-5 and TRBJ1-4, with D tentatively TRBD1 (5 bases). The CDR3 totals 15 residues. V lost 3 bases and J 8 bases, leaving 17 bases between the germline ends. From germline, CDR1 is SGHKS and CDR2 YYEKEE (reference sequence). DNA of the CDR3: TGTGCCAGCAGCTCGAGGGCCCGGGGGGAGGAAAAACTGTTTTTT. It encodes CASSSRARGEEKLFF.

The chain couples TRBV9 to TRBJ2-5, with a tentative D call TRBD2 (5 bases). With 2 bases removed from V and 5 bases from J, the gap between germline ends came to 10 bases. The CDR3 runs to 13 residues. Germline V gene data show CDR1 as SGDLS and CDR2 as YYNGEE. CDR3 loop: CASSVGVGETQYF. CDR3 sequence (DNA): TGTGCCAGCAGCGTCGGGGTGGGGGAGACCCAGTACTTC.

This chain connects TRBV6-6 to TRBJ1-2; D unresolved. The ends were cut back, 5 bases at V and 4 bases at J, with 20 bases in the middle. Germline values: CDR1 MNHNY, CDR2 SVGAGI (reference sequence). CDR3 size: 16 residues. For the CDR3, the DNA is TGTGCCAGCAGTACACCCCGGGGAGGGCAAGTCTATGGCTACACCTTC. It encodes CASSTPRGGQVYGYTF.

This clone was recorded only once. The chain employs TRBV5-1 and TRBJ1-6, with 7 bases identical to TRBD1. Germline loops: CDR1 SGHRS, CDR2 YFSETQ. The CDR3 totals 15 residues. V trimming: 2 bases; J trimming: 7 bases; junction bases outside the gene matches: 6. The CDR3 coding sequence is TGCGCCAGCAGCTTAGCAGGGGGATGGAATTCACCCCTCCACTTT. Translation: CASSLAGGWNSPLHF. Looking up the rest from reference TRBV5-1 and TRBJ1-6 gives the full variable domain: KAGVTQTPRYLIKTRGQQVTLSCSPISGHRSVSWYQQTPGQGLQFLFEYFSETQRNKGNFPGRFSGRQFSNSRSEMNVSTLELGDSALYLCASSLAGGWNSPLHFGNGTRLTVT.

This clone was picked up a small number of times. This chain links TRBV29-1 with TRBJ2-5, with TRBD2 matching over 10 bases. Trimming removed 8 bases from V and 5 bases from J; junction bases left unmatched: 11. CDR3 size: 14 residues. CDR1 is SQVTM and CDR2 is ANQGSEA in the germline V gene. The CDR3 DNA is TGCAGCCTTCAGACTAGCGGGTCTTGGGAGACCCAGTACTTC. Translated: CSLQTSGSWETQYF.

This clone has more than one count but fewer than ten. The rearrangement links TRBV11-2 to TRBJ2-2, with 14 nucleotides matching TRBD2. Germline trimming cut 5 bases from V and 4 bases from J; bases unmatched to any gene: 6. The germline V gene has CDR1 SGHAT and CDR2 FQNNGV. CDR3 length equals 17 residues. This chain's CDR3 is CASSRTSGGSGTGELFF. CDR3 coding DNA: TGTGCCAGCAGCCGGACTAGCGGGGGGTCCGGCACCGGGGAGCTGTTTTTT.